Below, 20 T cell receptor beta chains from the same sample are listed, as sequenced in a study of blood T cell repertoires in COVID-19. Sequenced by immunoSEQ multiplex PCR; TCRdb stores in-frame clones only, minus some. Of about 90,000 clones in the sample, approximately 86% are singletons; the top ten hold 0.95% to 1.5%. Input material: peripheral blood. The origin of the receptors is a man at least 80 years old with active or convalescent COVID-19.

The chain couples TRBV3-1 (or the pseudogene TRBV3-2) to TRBJ2-5; the D gene is possibly TRBD2 (5 bases). V lost 4 bases, J lost 7 bases, and 13 bases lay in between. This CDR3 is built from 13 residues. The germline CDR1 and CDR2 sequences are LGHDT and YNNKEL (reference sequence). DNA of the CDR3: TGTGCCAGCAGCCCGGACTTAATGGGGACCCAGTACTTC. Its translation is CASSPDLMGTQYF.

This sequence joins TRBV7-8 and TRBJ1-1, with TRBD1 as a possible D gene (5 bases). Germline loops: CDR1 SGHVS, CDR2 FQNEAQ. Between the trimmed V and J ends, which lost 5 bases and 0 bases, there was a span of 10 bases. This CDR3 contains 14 residues. CDR3 in DNA: TGTGCCAGCAGCGCCCAGGGCATGAACACTGAAGCTTTCTTT. Its translation: CASSAQGMNTEAFF.

This clone was seen only once. The genes are TRBV6-2 or TRBV6-3 and TRBJ2-1; 11 bases align to TRBD2. The CDR3 loop spans 16 amino acids. Trimming cost V 2 bases and J 7 bases; bases outside gene matches: 7. Germline lookup yields CDR1 MNHEY and CDR2 SVGEGT. This chain's CDR3 is CASSYLSGRAGNEQFF. For the CDR3, the DNA is TGTGCCAGCAGTTACCTTAGCGGGAGGGCGGGGAATGAGCAGTTCTTC.

This chain uses TRBV3-1 (or the pseudogene TRBV3-2) with TRBJ2-1; D uncertain. Germline loops: CDR1 LGHDT, CDR2 YNNKEL (reference sequence). The CDR3 covers 14 residues. Trimming removed 0 bases at V and 5 bases at J, with 8 bases between. CDR3 in amino acids: CASSQDNNDNEQFF. The CDR3 DNA follows: TGTGCCAGCAGCCAAGATAACAACGACAATGAGCAGTTCTTC.

The chain is built from TRBV2 and TRBJ1-2; 10 nucleotides line up with TRBD1. The CDR3 is 15 amino acids. V was pared by 11 bases and J by 4 bases, with 13 bases of the junction left unmatched. CDR1 and CDR2 from the germline V gene are SNHLY and FYNNEI. CDR3 amino acids: CAGQGGTGAIYGYTF. Here the CDR3 DNA reads TGTGCCGGACAGGGTGGGACAGGGGCCATCTATGGCTACACCTTC.

This sequence joins TRBV6-5 and TRBJ2-7; a weak D match, TRBD2 (5 bases). CDR1 and CDR2 (germline): MNHEY, SVGAGI. Trimming took off 5 bases at V and 3 bases at J, with 17 bases between the two ends. The CDR3 loop spans 15 amino acids. CDR3 nucleotides: TGTGCCAGCAGTCGAGAAACCGCGGGTTACTACGAGCAGTACTTC. Its translation is CASSRETAGYYEQYF.

This chain uses TRBV3-1 (or the pseudogene TRBV3-2) with TRBJ1-2; 8 bases align to TRBD1. Germline CDR1 LGHDT, CDR2 YNNKEL (reference sequence). The CDR3 is 17 amino acids. Trimming cost V 4 bases and J 2 bases; bases outside gene matches: 12. The CDR3 DNA reads TGTGCCAGCAGCCCACGGACAGGGAACATATTAAACTATGGCTACACCTTC. It specifies CASSPRTGNILNYGYTF.

The CDR3 spells CARMVGHNEQFF. In nucleotides, the CDR3 is TGTGCCAGGATGGTGGGGCACAATGAGCAGTTCTTC. The chain carries TRBV6-4 and TRBJ2-1; a possible D gene is TRBD1 (5 bases). Trimming removed 9 bases from V and 5 bases from J, with 11 bases in between. CDR1 is MRHNA, CDR2 SNTAGT, per germline. This CDR3 comprises 12 residues.

The rearrangement joins TRBV9 to TRBJ2-7; D may be TRBD1 (6 bases). The CDR3 extends over 13 amino acids. Per germline, CDR1 SGDLS and CDR2 YYNGEE. V lost 0 bases to trimming and J lost 7 bases, with 11 bases between them. The CDR3 nucleotides read TGTGCCAGCAGCGTAGACAGGGTGGGTGAGCAGTACTTC. The encoded protein is CASSVDRVGEQYF.

The chain carries TRBV4-3 and TRBJ1-2; no reliable D call. This CDR3 region has 16 residues. V lost 2 bases and J lost 8, with 21 bases in between. Germline V gene data show CDR1 as LGHNA and CDR2 as YSLEER. The CDR3 reads CASSQQRLIPENGYTF. CDR3 sequence (DNA): TGCGCCAGCAGCCAACAAAGACTTATACCAGAAAACGGCTACACCTTC.

The count of this clone is one. The chain links TRBV9 to TRBJ2-2; tentatively, D is TRBD2 (6 bases). Germline lookup yields CDR1 SGDLS and CDR2 YYNGEE. The CDR3 runs 16 residues. The V gene lost 0 bases and the J gene lost 2 bases, with 11 bases spanning the gap. The CDR3 sequence is CASSVASGVNTGELFF. As DNA, the CDR3 is TGTGCCAGCAGCGTAGCTTCGGGGGTCAACACCGGGGAGCTGTTTTTT.

This clone has just a few counts. The chain couples TRBV27 to TRBJ1-5; D not resolved. The CDR3 is made up of 18 amino acids. Germline V CDR1 and CDR2: MNHEY, SMNVEV (reference sequence). Deletions cut 5 bases from V and 1 base from J, with 21 bases between. The CDR3 sequence: CASSAAPPSLSSNQPQHF. CDR3 sequence (DNA): TGTGCCAGCAGTGCCGCTCCCCCCAGTCTTTCAAGCAATCAGCCCCAGCATTTT.

The chain links TRBV7-2 to TRBJ1-6; 7 bases line up with TRBD1. The CDR3 extends over 16 amino acids. CDR1 and CDR2 (germline): SGHTA, FQGNSA. The V segment lost 2 bases and the J segment 4 bases; nucleotides outside the gene matches: 5. The CDR3 nucleotides are TGTGCCAGCAGCTTATCCCCGGGACAGTATAATTCACCCCTCCACTTT. This codes for CASSLSPGQYNSPLHF. The complete variable domain, with remaining parts taken from reference TRBV7-2 and TRBJ1-6, reads GAGVSQSPSNKVTEKGKDVELRCDPISGHTALYWYRQSLGQGLEFLIYFQGNSAPDKSGLPSDRFSAERTGGSVSTLTIQRTQQEDSAVYLCASSLSPGQYNSPLHFGNGTRLTVT.

The chain carries TRBV18 and TRBJ1-6; no clear D gene. CDR1 is KGHSH, CDR2 LQKENI, per germline. The ends were cut back, 2 bases at V and 8 bases at J, with 10 bases in the middle. The CDR3 has 14 residues. The CDR3 coding sequence is TGTGCCAGCTCACCAACGGTCGGGGATTCACCCCTCCACTTT. Amino acid sequence: CASSPTVGDSPLHF. Drawing the rest from reference TRBV18 and TRBJ1-6, the complete variable domain is NAGVMQNPRHLVRRRGQEARLRCSPMKGHSHVYWYRQLPEEGLKFMVYLQKENIIDESGMPKERFSAEFPKEGPSILRIQQVVRGDSAAYFCASSPTVGDSPLHFGNGTRLTVT.

CDR3 protein: CASRRGQGGYNEQFF. The CDR3 DNA follows: TGTGCCAGCAGGCGAGGACAGGGGGGTTACAATGAGCAGTTCTTC. The chain carries TRBV6-5 and TRBJ2-1; 10 nucleotides agree with TRBD1. The V and J ends lost 6 bases and 4 bases, in that order; junction bases with no gene match: 6. Germline CDR1 MNHEY, CDR2 SVGAGI. There are 15 residues in the CDR3.

V usage is TRBV6-5 and J usage is TRBJ1-2; D might be TRBD1 (5 bases). V lost 2 bases, J lost 8 bases, and 12 bases lay in between. The CDR3 length is 13 residues. The germline V gene has CDR1 MNHEY and CDR2 SVGAGI. This CDR3 reads CASSYAGQKGYTF. CDR3 coding DNA: TGTGCCAGCAGTTACGCAGGACAAAAGGGCTACACCTTC.

The chain recombines TRBV5-1 with TRBJ2-7, with TRBD2 identical over 7 bases. Germline CDR1 is SGHRS and CDR2 is YFSETQ. V was pared by 3 bases and J by 4 bases, with 7 bases of the junction left unmatched. The CDR3 extends over 14 amino acids. CDR3 DNA: TGCGCCAGCAGCTGGACCGGACTAGTTTACGAGCAGTACTTC. Translated: CASSWTGLVYEQYF.

This sequence joins TRBV9 and TRBJ2-7; no clear D gene. V lost 2 bases and J 2 bases, leaving 11 bases between the germline ends. The CDR3 extends over 14 amino acids. Germline V gene sequence: CDR1 SGDLS, CDR2 YYNGEE. The CDR3 protein is CASSVGQSPYEQYF. CDR3 sequence (DNA): TGTGCCAGCAGCGTGGGCCAAAGCCCCTACGAGCAGTACTTC.

J is TRBJ2-7 and V is TRBV15; 8 bases agree with TRBD2. Germline V gives CDR1 LNHNV, CDR2 YYDKDF (reference sequence). Trimming removed 0 bases from V and 4 bases from J; junction bases left unmatched: 8. This CDR3 contains 16 residues. CDR3 in amino acids: CATSRDSGGRIYEQYF. Here the CDR3 DNA reads TGTGCCACCAGCAGAGACTCGGGAGGGCGCATTTACGAGCAGTACTTC.

The chain employs TRBV27 and TRBJ2-7, with D uncertain. Trimming shortened V by 5 bases and J by 4 bases, and 18 bases separated the two germline ends. Germline CDR1 MNHEY, CDR2 SMNVEV (reference sequence). The CDR3 extends over 15 amino acids. The DNA for the CDR3 is TGTGCCAGCAGTCGAAACGTTGGCCTTAATTACGAGCAGTACTTC. Translation gives CASSRNVGLNYEQYF.